This note documents a single TCR beta chain sequence. These data come from a study of blood T cell repertoires in COVID-19. Across the whole study: The United States, Italy and Spain supplied acute and convalescent COVID-19 samples.

V lost 6 bases to trimming and J lost 3 bases; unmatched junction nucleotides: 7. CDR1 and CDR2 from the germline V gene are MNHNS and SASEGT. The CDR3 loop spans 14 amino acids. Patients from Seattle were sampled longitudinally, starting during active infection. TCRdb's table, derived via immunoSEQ multiplex PCR, lists solely in-frame clones and lacks some. This sample carries over 150,000 clones, around 82% of them seen once, and the ten largest clones take 0.63%. Specimen: peripheral blood. The genes are TRBV6-1 and TRBJ1-1, with 7 bases fitting TRBD1. The receptor was derived from a man between 60 and 70 years old with COVID-19, enrolled during active disease. CDR3 sequence: CASSLGTADTEAFF. The CDR3 DNA reads as TGTGCCAGCAGCCTCGGGACAGCCGACACTGAAGCTTTCTTT.